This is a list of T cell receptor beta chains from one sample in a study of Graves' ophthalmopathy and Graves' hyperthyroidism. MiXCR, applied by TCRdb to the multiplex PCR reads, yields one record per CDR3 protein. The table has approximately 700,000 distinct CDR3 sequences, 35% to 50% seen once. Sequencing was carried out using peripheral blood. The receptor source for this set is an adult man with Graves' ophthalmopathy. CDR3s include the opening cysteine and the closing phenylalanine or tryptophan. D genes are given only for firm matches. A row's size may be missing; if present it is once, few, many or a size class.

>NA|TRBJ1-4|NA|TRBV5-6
CASSSPGRRNEELFF
TGTGCCAGCAGCTCCCCGGGACGGAGAAATGAAGAACTGTTTTTT
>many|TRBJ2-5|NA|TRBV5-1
CASSLNQETQYF
TGTGCCAGCAGCTTAAACCAAGAGACCCAGTACTTC
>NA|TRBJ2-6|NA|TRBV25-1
CSGQISGANVLTF
TGTTCCGGTCAAATCTCTGGGGCCAACGTCCTGACTTTC
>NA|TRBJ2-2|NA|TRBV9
CASSVQLNTGTTPGELFF
TGTGCCAGCAGCGTCCAACTCAACACCGGGACAACCCCCGGGGAGCTGTTTTTT
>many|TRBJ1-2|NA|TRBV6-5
CASSYSPAAGGYTF
TGTGCCAGCAGTTACTCACCGGCAGCCGGTGGCTACACCTTC
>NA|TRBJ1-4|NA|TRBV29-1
CSVEGDATNEKLFF
TGCAGCGTTGAAGGTGATGCAACTAATGAAAAACTGTTTTTT
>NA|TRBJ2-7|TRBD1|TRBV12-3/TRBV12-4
CASGLGLDREFYEQYF
TGTGCTAGTGGTTTGGGGCTGGACAGGGAGTTCTACGAGCAGTACTTC
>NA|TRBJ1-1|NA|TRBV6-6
CASSSDSHGNTEAFF
TGTGCCAGCAGTTCCGATTCCCATGGGAACACTGAAGCTTTCTTT
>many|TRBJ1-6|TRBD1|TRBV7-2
CASSPQTRTGRWNSPLHF
TGTGCCAGCAGCCCACAAACCCGGACAGGGAGGTGGAATTCACCCCTCCACTTT
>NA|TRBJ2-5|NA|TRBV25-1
CATSLETQYF
TGTGCCACCTCACTAGAGACCCAGTACTTC
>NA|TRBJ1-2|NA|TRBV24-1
CATSGGRRNYGYTF
TGTGCCACCAGTGGCGGGCGGCGAAACTATGGCTACACCTTC
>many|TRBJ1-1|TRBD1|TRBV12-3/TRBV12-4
CASSAGTGGTEAFF
TGTGCCAGCAGCGCCGGGACAGGTGGGACTGAAGCTTTCTTT
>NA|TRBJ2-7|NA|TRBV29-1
CSVERDTGEQYF
TGCAGCGTTGAACGGGATACCGGGGAGCAGTACTTC
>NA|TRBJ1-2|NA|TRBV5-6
CASGLVGTPWGYTF
TGTGCCAGCGGCTTGGTGGGGACACCGTGGGGCTACACCTTC
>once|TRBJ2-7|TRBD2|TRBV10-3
CAISQLAGETGELYF
TGTGCCATCAGTCAACTAGCGGGAGAGACCGGGGAGCTGTACTTC
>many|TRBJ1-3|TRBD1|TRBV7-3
CAGDRVAGNTIYF
TGTGCCGGGGACAGGGTAGCAGGAAACACCATATATTTT
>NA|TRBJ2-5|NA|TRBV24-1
CATSSRAGNQPQYF
TGTGCCACCAGTTCCCGAGCAGGGAATCAGCCCCAGTACTTC
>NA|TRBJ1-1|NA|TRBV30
CAWSGSYNTEAFF
TGTGCCTGGAGCGGTAGTTATAACACTGAAGCTTTCTTT
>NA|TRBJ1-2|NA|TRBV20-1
CSAPGASNYGYTF
TGCAGTGCTCCGGGGGCGTCTAACTATGGCTACACCTTC
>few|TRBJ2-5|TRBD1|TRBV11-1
CASRNRGQETQYF
TGTGCCAGCAGGAACAGGGGTCAAGAGACCCAGTACTTC
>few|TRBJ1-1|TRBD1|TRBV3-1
CASSPRTGGTTEAFF
TGTGCCAGCAGCCCTCGGACAGGGGGTACCACTGAAGCTTTCTTT
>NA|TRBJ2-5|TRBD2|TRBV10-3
CASSSLAGVQETQYF
TGTGCCAGCAGTTCCCTAGCGGGAGTACAAGAGACCCAGTACTTC
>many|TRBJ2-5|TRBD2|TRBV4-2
CASSPGVAGVQETQYF
TGTGCCAGCAGCCCCGGAGTAGCGGGAGTCCAAGAGACCCAGTACTTC
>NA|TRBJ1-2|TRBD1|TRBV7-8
CASSFTGTGKNYGYTF
TGTGCCAGCAGCTTCACCGGGACAGGAAAAAACTATGGCTACACCTTC
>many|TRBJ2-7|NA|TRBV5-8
CASSLATGEPGQYF
TGTGCCAGCAGCTTGGCCACCGGCGAGCCGGGCCAGTACTTC
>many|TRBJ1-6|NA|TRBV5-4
CASTRGEESPLHF
TGTGCCAGCACCCGGGGTGAGGAATCACCCCTCCACTTT
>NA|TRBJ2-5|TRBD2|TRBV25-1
CASSPGTSGGMGTQYF
TGTGCCAGCAGTCCTGGGACTAGCGGGGGCATGGGGACCCAGTACTTC
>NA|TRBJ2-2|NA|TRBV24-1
CATRGGELFF
TGTGCCACGCGGGGAGGGGAGCTGTTTTTT
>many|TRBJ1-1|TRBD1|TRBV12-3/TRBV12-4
CASTTGVPTEAFF
TGTGCCAGCACGACAGGGGTTCCCACTGAAGCTTTCTTT
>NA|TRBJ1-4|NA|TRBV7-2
CASSRTGSKSEKLFF
TGTGCCAGCAGCCGTACAGGGTCGAAAAGCGAAAAACTGTTTTTT
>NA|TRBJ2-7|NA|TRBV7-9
CASSQDLSGEREQYF
TGCGCCAGCAGCCAAGATCTTTCAGGGGAGCGGGAGCAGTACTTC
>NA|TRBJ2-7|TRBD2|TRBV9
CASSPTGLAGPLTYEQYF
TGTGCCAGCAGCCCGACGGGACTAGCGGGCCCCCTAACCTACGAGCAGTACTTC
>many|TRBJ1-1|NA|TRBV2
CASSVIGAEAFF
TGTGCCAGCAGTGTAATCGGTGCTGAAGCTTTCTTT
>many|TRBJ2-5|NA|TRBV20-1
CSASDRGAQETQYF
TGCAGTGCTAGCGACAGAGGGGCCCAAGAGACCCAGTACTTC
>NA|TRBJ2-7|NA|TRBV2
CASRAGAGEQYEQYF
TGTGCCAGCAGGGCAGGGGCTGGGGAGCAGTACGAGCAGTACTTC
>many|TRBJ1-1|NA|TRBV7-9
CASSLLGQGTEAFF
TGTGCCAGCAGCTTATTAGGGCAGGGCACTGAAGCTTTCTTT
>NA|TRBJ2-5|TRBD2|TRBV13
CASSLFASGGPETQYF
TGTGCCAGCAGTTTATTTGCTAGCGGGGGGCCGGAGACCCAGTACTTC
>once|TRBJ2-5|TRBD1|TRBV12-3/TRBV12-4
CASRTTGDQETQYF
TGTGCCAGCAGAACGACAGGGGACCAAGAGACCCAGTACTTC
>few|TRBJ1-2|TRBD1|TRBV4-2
CASSRPGQGLDYGYTF
TGTGCCAGCAGCCGGCCGGGACAGGGTTTAGACTATGGCTACACCTTC
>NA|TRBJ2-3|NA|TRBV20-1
CSATAGTDTQYF
TGCAGTGCTACTGCAGGCACAGATACGCAGTATTTT